This TCR beta chain was identified during a study of T cells in women clearing cervical HPV infection. Study background: Control women cleared a single incident HPV16 infection within 12 months.

The CDR3 is 16 residues long. Germline V gene data show CDR1 as KGHSH and CDR2 as LQKENI. Libraries were prepared by immunoSEQ multiplex PCR; TCRdb keeps only in-frame clonotypes and omits some of them. The sample includes 25,000 to 35,000 clones. Regarding this clone: Its specificity is unknown. One junction end disagrees with the germline gene, perhaps due to a read error. From the germline J gene comes the end of the CDR3, since the read stops 3 residues before it. Within the sample, other DNA sequences also encode this same CDR3.

Study-wide results and limits: CIN3+ cases had significantly higher TCR richness than controls; evenness did not differ.

The rearrangement joins TRBV18 to TRBJ1-3; 7 bases map to TRBD1. Specimen: blood buffy coat. This clonotype originated in a woman between 18 and 70 years old with a cervical HPV16 infection that either progressed to CIN3+ or cleared (not recorded which). The sequenced part of the CDR3 DNA is TGTGCCAGCTCACCCAATTCAGGGGGATCTGGAAACACT. Its protein is CASSPNSGGSGNT. The complete CDR3 protein is CASSPNSGGSGNTIYF. Full variable domain (missing parts from reference TRBV18 and TRBJ1-3): NAGVMQNPRHLVRRRGQEARLRCSPMKGHSHVYWYRQLPEEGLKFMVYLQKENIIDESGMPKERFSAEFPKEGPSILRIQQVVRGDSAAYFCASSPNSGGSGNTIYFGEGSWLTVV.